This T cell receptor (beta chain) was profiled in a study of blood T cell repertoires in COVID-19. V was clipped by 4 bases and J by 5 bases, with 12 bases between them. The CDR3 sequence is 13 residues long. Germline-derived CDR1 and CDR2 are SGHTA and FQGNSA. Repertoires were generated with immunoSEQ multiplex PCR, while TCRdb's copy carries only in-frame clones and drops some. The repertoire has about 88,000 clones, roughly 87% of them found once; the top ten carry roughly 5.4%. The TCR originated in a woman at least 80 years old with active COVID-19. V and J are TRBV7-2 and TRBJ2-7, with D tentatively TRBD1 (6 bases). Sequencing input: peripheral blood. The CDR3 loop is CASSSLRGNEQYF. DNA of the CDR3: TGTGCCAGCAGCTCCCTCAGGGGTAACGAGCAGTACTTC. The full variable domain, completed using reference TRBV7-2 and TRBJ2-7, is GAGVSQSPSNKVTEKGKDVELRCDPISGHTALYWYRQSLGQGLEFLIYFQGNSAPDKSGLPSDRFSAERTGGSVSTLTIQRTQQEDSAVYLCASSSLRGNEQYFGPGTRLTVT.